A single TCR beta chain is shown here with its context. The data originate from a study of blood T cell repertoires in COVID-19. Study in general: Researchers got acute and convalescent COVID-19 samples from the United States, Italy and Spain. PBMCs, B-cell-depleted T cells, or T cells provided the cDNA or gDNA that made up the material.

In the study's own analysis: Reference gene primer amplification yielded estimated nucleated cell counts. Measured with immunoSEQ multiplex PCR; TCRdb has only the in-frame clones, and not every one. That table is the source of V, J and clone size, and D and trimming were worked out from the DNA. The sample consists of roughly 250,000 clones, 88% of them appearing once. Trimming removed 2 bases at V and 0 bases at J, with 9 bases between. From germline, CDR1 is SNHLY and CDR2 FYNNEI. The length of the CDR3 is 15 residues. The source is a woman aged 30 to 39 with acute or convalescent COVID-19. This chain connects TRBV2 to TRBJ2-3; no firm D call. Sequencing used peripheral blood. This CDR3 reads CASSETQTSTDTQYF. CDR3 bases: TGTGCCAGCAGTGAAACCCAAACTAGCACAGATACGCAGTATTTT.